This T cell receptor (beta chain) was recovered during a study of blood T cell repertoires in COVID-19. The overall study: The samples span acute and convalescent COVID-19 from the United States, Italy and Spain.

As originally analysed: From reference gene primer amplification, estimates of nucleated cell counts were derived. TCRdb's copy holds only in-frame clones and misses some; the assay was immunoSEQ multiplex PCR. That table furnishes V, J and clone size, whereas the DNA furnished D and trimming. The sample consists of more than 200,000 clones, about 90% of them appearing once. This clone was observed a single time. The sequence came from a woman aged 60-75 years with acute or convalescent COVID-19. The specimen sequenced was peripheral blood.

Here the CDR3 reads CASSKAGDLRERVNEQFF. The CDR3 DNA reads TGTGCCAGCAGCAAAGCAGGGGACTTGAGGGAGCGAGTAAATGAGCAGTTCTTC. The chain joins TRBV21-1 to TRBJ2-1; the table's D call of TRBD2 was not tested on the DNA. TRBV21-1 is described as a pseudogene. The CDR3 loop spans 18 amino acids.